These 32 T cell receptor beta chains came from one sample sequenced in a study of blood T cells in healthy people across ages. PCR was performed a second time for roughly 7 to 12 cycles using a sample-barcoded 5' primer and a J-beta primer mix. In TCRdb, the 5' RACE reads were re-called with MiXCR into one record per CDR3 protein. The table shows hundreds of thousands of distinct CDR3 sequences, with about 30% occurring only once. Sequenced material: blood. The receptors here all came from a woman older than 75 in good health.

The chain carries TRBV15 and TRBJ1-1, with TRBD1 as a possible D gene (5 bases). Trimming left V 0 bases short and J 6 bases short, with 11 bases between. CDR3 length equals 14 residues. CDR1 and CDR2 (germline): LNHNV, YYDKDF (reference sequence). The CDR3 is CATSRDQTGSEAFF. CDR3 nucleotide sequence: TGTGCCACCAGCAGAGACCAAACAGGTTCTGAAGCTTTCTTT.

V is TRBV6-5 and J is TRBJ2-4; TRBD2 is a possible D gene (6 bases). In germline, CDR1 is MNHEY, CDR2 SVGAGI. The CDR3 covers 15 residues. With 4 bases removed from V and 1 base from J, the gap between germline ends came to 11 bases. The CDR3 sequence: CASSSMRGAKNIQYF. The CDR3 coding sequence is TGTGCCAGCAGTTCGATGCGGGGTGCCAAAAACATTCAGTACTTC.

This clonotype was seen only a few times. A much larger clone differs by one base, so this may be a read error. The chain carries TRBV5-1 and TRBJ2-7; tentative D call: TRBD1 (5 bases). Trimming shortened V by 4 bases and J by 3 bases, and 14 bases separated the two germline ends. Per germline, CDR1 SGHRS and CDR2 YFSETQ. The length of the CDR3 is 14 residues. CDR3 sequence (DNA): TGCGCCAGCAGCGAAGGGGCAGAGTACTACGAGCAGTACTTC. Protein sequence: CASSEGAEYYEQYF.

This chain links TRBV27 with TRBJ1-1; D might be TRBD1 (5 bases). Trimming stripped 4 bases from V and 3 bases from J, with 18 bases between. The CDR3 extends over 16 amino acids. From germline, CDR1 is MNHEY and CDR2 SMNVEV (reference sequence). The DNA of the CDR3 is TGTGCCAGCAGTTGGGGCACCCCGTGGTTGGACACTGAAGCTTTCTTT. Translation: CASSWGTPWLDTEAFF.

This clonotype was found many times. The J gene is TRBJ2-3, the V gene TRBV7-2; 15 positions agree with TRBD2. CDR3 length: 18 amino acids. The J segment lost 1 base and the V segment lost 4 bases, leaving 6 bases of the junction unmatched. The germline V gene encodes CDR1 SGHTA and CDR2 FQGNSA. The chain's CDR3 is CASSWGTSGGPRTDTQYF. The CDR3 nucleotides read TGTGCCAGCAGCTGGGGGACTAGCGGGGGGCCCCGCACAGATACGCAGTATTTT.

This clonotype has a count of ten or more. The V and J genes are TRBV7-2 and TRBJ1-2; D is undetermined. Germline assignment: CDR1 SGHTA and CDR2 FQGNSA. V was shortened by 2 bases and J by 4 bases, with 17 bases between the two germline ends. The CDR3 totals 16 residues. CDR3 coding DNA: TGTGCCAGCAGCTTACAAGCCGGCCAGGTCGCCTATGGCTACACCTTC. As protein: CASSLQAGQVAYGYTF. Looking up the rest from reference TRBV7-2 and TRBJ1-2 gives the full variable domain: GAGVSQSPSNKVTEKGKDVELRCDPISGHTALYWYRQSLGQGLEFLIYFQGNSAPDKSGLPSDRFSAERTGGSVSTLTIQRTQQEDSAVYLCASSLQAGQVAYGYTFGSGTRLTVV.

This clonotype has a count of ten or more. The V and J genes are TRBV2 and TRBJ2-7; D may match TRBD1 or TRBD2 (5 bases each). The CDR3 extends over 15 amino acids. The V end was cut by 4 bases, the J end by 6 bases, with 19 bases between. The germline CDR1 and CDR2 sequences are SNHLY and FYNNEI. As DNA, the CDR3 is TGTGCCAGCAGTGGTGGGACCGAACTACTGGGCGAGCAGTACTTC. It is translated as CASSGGTELLGEQYF.

This clonotype was found a few times. The V and J genes are TRBV5-1 and TRBJ1-4; possibly TRBD1 for D (5 bases). The CDR3 is 13 residues long. Trimming took 0 bases from V and 7 from J, leaving 7 bases between them. Germline lookup yields CDR1 SGHRS and CDR2 YFSETQ. The CDR3 spells CASSLGQSEKLFF. For the CDR3, the DNA is TGCGCCAGCAGCTTGGGACAGAGTGAAAAACTGTTTTTT.

In regard to this clonotype: A much larger clone lies one base from this, so it may be a read error. This chain connects TRBV7-2 to TRBJ2-1; 8 nucleotides align to TRBD2. The J call is doubtful: the DNA matches TRBJ2-7 better. The CDR3 has 16 residues. Germline lookup yields CDR1 SGHTA and CDR2 FQGNSA. The CDR3 DNA is TGTGCCAGCAGCTTAGACTGGCGGGGGGCCTACAATGAGCAGTACTTC. Encoded protein: CASSLDWRGAYNEQYF.

This clonotype was counted a few times. CDR3 sequence reads: CASSLGPGGQADTQYF. In nucleotides, the CDR3 is TGTGCCAGCAGCTTAGGACCAGGGGGCCAGGCAGATACGCAGTATTTT. The V and J genes are TRBV7-2 and TRBJ2-3, with TRBD1 identical over 8 bases. Germline trimming cut 1 base from V and 4 bases from J; bases unmatched to any gene: 7. The CDR3 totals 16 residues. CDR1 is SGHTA, CDR2 FQGNSA, per germline. The entire variable domain, with the rest obtained from reference TRBV7-2 and TRBJ2-3, is as follows: GAGVSQSPSNKVTEKGKDVELRCDPISGHTALYWYRQSLGQGLEFLIYFQGNSAPDKSGLPSDRFSAERTGGSVSTLTIQRTQQEDSAVYLCASSLGPGGQADTQYFGPGTRLTVL.

Turning to this clonotype: A much bigger clone sits one base away, suggesting this may be a read error. V and J are TRBV6-2 or TRBV6-3 and TRBJ2-1; TRBD2 aligns across 12 bases. TRBJ2-7 matches the DNA end more closely, so the J call is doubtful. The CDR3 extends over 13 amino acids. Germline loops: CDR1 MNHEY, CDR2 SVGEGT. This chain's CDR3 is CATALAGGNEQYF. In DNA, the CDR3 is TGTGCCACCGCACTAGCGGGGGGCAATGAGCAGTACTTC.

This clonotype was recorded many times. This chain joins TRBV7-2 and TRBJ2-3; TRBD2 is a possible D gene (6 bases). Trimming shortened V by 4 bases and J by 11 bases, and 16 bases separated the two germline ends. The CDR3 is 13 amino acids. Germline CDR1 is SGHTA and CDR2 is FQGNSA. The DNA for the CDR3 is TGTGCCAGCAGCTCGGACTACGGAGCCTGGCAGTATTTT. Protein sequence: CASSSDYGAWQYF.

This clonotype was counted a few times. A read error may be the cause here, since a much bigger clone is one base away. The chain is built from TRBV9 and TRBJ2-1, with 7 positions matching TRBD2. The end of the DNA is better explained by TRBJ2-7, so the J call may be wrong. This CDR3 region has 16 residues. Germline values: CDR1 SGDLS, CDR2 YYNGEE. CDR3 region: CASSVGLAVSYNEQYF. CDR3 nucleotides: TGTGCCAGCAGCGTAGGGCTAGCGGTCTCCTACAATGAGCAGTACTTC.

The chain joins TRBV7-9 to TRBJ1-4, with 8 bases identical to TRBD1. The germline V gene has CDR1 SEHNR and CDR2 FQNEAQ (reference sequence). V was pared by 2 bases and J by 4 bases, with 15 bases of the junction left unmatched. This CDR3 spans 19 amino acids. The CDR3: CASSLTRTGRTTINEKLFF. In nucleotides, the CDR3 is TGTGCCAGCAGCTTAACGAGGACAGGGAGGACGACTATTAATGAAAAACTGTTTTTT.

In its sample, this clonotype was seen many times. V and J are TRBV20-1 and TRBJ2-7; a weak D match, TRBD2 (7 bases). Trimming shortened V by 6 bases and J by 6 bases, and 21 bases separated the two germline ends. CDR1 is DFQATT and CDR2 is SNEGSKA in the germline V gene (reference sequence). The CDR3 length is 14 residues. This CDR3 is CSANSKGGIGEQYF. The CDR3 DNA reads TGCAGTGCCAACTCTAAGGGGGGGATTGGCGAGCAGTACTTC.

The rearrangement joins TRBV30 to TRBJ1-2; 12 positions match TRBD1. The V gene's germline CDR1 is GTSNPN and CDR2 SVGIG (reference sequence). This CDR3 comprises 14 residues. Trimming cost V 2 bases and J 7 bases; bases outside gene matches: 5. In DNA form, the CDR3 reads TGTGCCTGGAGTCAGGGACAGGGGGCGTTTGGCTACACCTTC. Its translation is CAWSQGQGAFGYTF. Filled out from reference TRBV30 and TRBJ1-2, the complete variable domain reads SQTIHQWPATLVQPVGSPLSLECTVEGTSNPNLYWYRQAAGRGLQLLFYSVGIGQISSEVPQNLSASRPQDRQFILSSKKLLLSDSGFYLCAWSQGQGAFGYTFGSGTRLTVV.

This clonotype came up a few times. At one end, the junction sequence differs from germline, possibly due to a read error. This chain connects TRBV10-3 to TRBJ2-3, with 9 bases that match TRBD1. This CDR3 contains 16 residues. CDR1 and CDR2 (germline): ENHRY, SYGVKD. CDR3 in amino acids: CTISADRGRSTDTQYF. Here the CDR3 DNA reads TGTACCATCAGTGCGGACAGGGGCCGGAGCACAGATACGCAGTATTTT.

Turning to this clonotype: This may come from a read error, since a much larger clone is one base off. This chain joins TRBV15 and TRBJ2-7; D unclear. Germline lookup yields CDR1 LNHNV and CDR2 YYDKDF (reference sequence). Trimming removed 5 bases at V and 7 bases at J, with 21 bases between. The CDR3 length is 15 residues. In DNA, the CDR3 is TGTGCCACCAGCTCCGGCGGAAACTCCTACAATGAGCAGTACTTC. Protein sequence: CATSSGGNSYNEQYF.

J is TRBJ2-7 and V is TRBV3-1, with 8 bases lining up with TRBD1. The CDR3 totals 16 residues. Germline V gene sequence: CDR1 LGHDT, CDR2 YNNKEL (reference sequence). The V and J ends lost 4 bases and 3 bases, in that order; junction bases with no gene match: 11. The CDR3 sequence: CASSPFIGQGFYEQYF. The CDR3 DNA sequence: TGTGCCAGCAGCCCGTTCATTGGACAGGGATTCTACGAGCAGTACTTC.

CDR3 sequence (DNA): TGTGCCAGCAGGCTAGAAGGACAGCAAGAGACCCAGTACTTC. Translation gives CASRLEGQQETQYF. V and J are TRBV7-9 and TRBJ2-5; tentatively, D is TRBD1 (6 bases). V was pared by 6 bases and J by 2 bases, with 13 bases between. The CDR3 is made up of 14 amino acids. The V gene's germline CDR1 is SEHNR and CDR2 FQNEAQ (reference sequence). Based on the CDR3 plus reference TRBV7-9 and TRBJ2-5, the full variable domain is DTGVSQNPRHKITKRGQNVTFRCDPISEHNRLYWYRQTLGQGPEFLTYFQNEAQLEKSRLLSDRFSAERPKGSFSTLEIQRTEQGDSAMYLCASRLEGQQETQYFGPGTRLLVL.

This clonotype was picked up many times. The V call is TRBV5-5, the J call TRBJ2-1; tentatively, D is TRBD1 (5 bases). Looked up from germline, CDR1 is SGHKS and CDR2 is YYEKEE (reference sequence). The CDR3 covers 16 residues. V was shortened by 0 bases and J by 7 bases, with 17 bases between the two germline ends. CDR3 DNA: TGTGCCAGCAGCTTGGACAGGCCAATTTTCCCTAATGAGCAGTTCTTC. Amino acid sequence: CASSLDRPIFPNEQFF.

The chain carries TRBV12-3 or TRBV12-4 and TRBJ2-2, with 7 bases aligning to TRBD1. J gave up 5 bases and V 6 bases, and 9 bases lay outside the gene matches. This CDR3 has 15 amino acids. The CDR3 reads CASSTDRSRTGELFF. CDR3 sequence (DNA): TGTGCCAGCAGCACGGACAGGTCAAGGACCGGGGAGCTGTTTTTT.

With regard to this clonotype: This sequence may be a read error, since a much larger clone differs from it by one base. For the CDR3, the DNA is TGTGCCACCAGCAGAGATCTGGGGCAAGAGGCCCAGTACTTC. The encoded protein is CATSRDLGQEAQYF. The chain recombines TRBV15 with TRBJ2-5, with D perhaps TRBD1 (5 bases). CDR1 and CDR2 from the germline V gene are LNHNV and YYDKDF (reference sequence). This CDR3 has 14 amino acids.

This clonotype was counted only a few times. The chain joins TRBV20-1 to TRBJ1-2; no reliable D call. CDR1 is DFQATT and CDR2 is SNEGSKA in the germline V gene (reference sequence). The V end was cut by 0 bases, the J end by 11 bases, with 10 bases between. The CDR3 is made up of 11 amino acids. CDR3 region: CSARDGRPYTF. In DNA, the CDR3 is TGCAGTGCTAGAGACGGACGACCGTACACCTTC.

Note on this clonotype: Possible read error: a much larger clone is one base away. The V call is TRBV6-2 or TRBV6-3, the J call TRBJ2-3, with 8 bases lining up with TRBD2. The germline CDR1 and CDR2 sequences are MNHEY and SVGEGT. This CDR3 comprises 18 residues. V was pared by 7 bases and J by 4 bases, with 19 bases of the junction left unmatched. CDR3 bases: TGTGCCAGCAAGGAGTATCCGGGGGGGAAAACTAGCGCAGATACGCAGTATTTT. Translation: CASKEYPGGKTSADTQYF.

This clonotype was detected many times. The rearrangement uses TRBV7-8 and TRBJ2-1, with 15 bases that match TRBD2. The CDR3 totals 16 residues. The germline V gene encodes CDR1 SGHVS and CDR2 FQNEAQ. V dropped 5 bases and J dropped 7; count of bases not matched to a gene: 6. The CDR3 sequence is CASSPGLAGGANEQFF. The CDR3 bases are TGTGCCAGCAGCCCAGGACTAGCGGGGGGGGCTAATGAGCAGTTCTTC.

With respect to this clonotype: This clone may be a read error of a much larger clone one base away. This chain joins TRBV11-2 and TRBJ2-3; D is possibly TRBD1 (5 bases). Between the trimmed V and J ends, which lost 5 bases and 0 bases, there was a span of 12 bases. Germline V CDR1 and CDR2: SGHAT, FQNNGV. CDR3 size: 15 residues. The CDR3 region has the DNA TGTGCCAGCAGCACCAAGGGGCCTAGCACAGATACGCAGTATTTT. Translated: CASSTKGPSTDTQYF.

Comments on this clonotype: The conserved phenylalanine or tryptophan is not found at the CDR3 terminus, so this likely reflects a read error. The rearrangement links TRBV5-1 to TRBJ2-5; TRBD1 might be the D (5 bases). The CDR3 is 14 amino acids. V was pared by 4 bases and J by 11 bases, with 21 bases between. Per germline, CDR1 SGHRS and CDR2 YFSETQ. Written as DNA, the CDR3 is TGCGCCAGCAGCATGACAGTGGGAACCCCTGAGCAGTACAAC. Translation: CASSMTVGTPEQYN.

In regard to this clonotype: One base away lies a much larger clone, so this may be a sequencing read error. The V call is TRBV7-8, the J call TRBJ2-1, with D possibly TRBD2 on 5 matching bases. The length of the CDR3 is 17 residues. Germline V gene lookup returns CDR1 SGHVS and CDR2 FQNEAQ. CDR3 in amino acids: CASSLALSGSSYNGQFF. CDR3 nucleotide sequence: TGTGCCAGCAGCTTAGCGTTAAGCGGTAGCTCCTACAATGGGCAGTTCTTC. Full variable domain (rest looked up from reference TRBV7-8 and TRBJ2-1): GAGVSQSPRYKVAKRGQDVALRCDPISGHVSLFWYQQALGQGPEFLTYFQNEAQLDKSGLPSDRFFAERPEGSVSTLKIQRTQQEDSAVYLCASSLALSGSSYNGQFFGPGTRLTVL.

This clonotype showed up just a few times. The gene calls are TRBV6-5 and TRBJ2-3; 9 bases are a match to TRBD2. Germline V CDR1 and CDR2: MNHEY, SVGAGI. V shed 2 bases and J 3 bases; nucleotides not matched to a gene: 9. The CDR3 runs to 17 residues. In DNA form, the CDR3 reads TGTGCCAGCAGTTACGGCGGGGGGGCAATAGGGACAGATACGCAGTATTTT. Translation: CASSYGGGAIGTDTQYF.

J is TRBJ2-5 and V is TRBV12-3 or TRBV12-4; TRBD2 agrees at 10 bases. The CDR3 consists of 19 residues. Trimming cost V 2 bases and J 7 bases; bases outside gene matches: 19. In nucleotides, the CDR3 is TGTGCCAGCAGTTTAAGGCAGGAGAACAGCGGGGGGGCGTTGGTGACCCAGTACTTC. This gives the protein CASSLRQENSGGALVTQYF.

In its sample, this clonotype was seen many times. This chain links TRBV28 with TRBJ2-7; 10 nucleotides match TRBD1. In germline, CDR1 is MDHEN, CDR2 SYDVKM. The CDR3 spans 17 residues. The trim removed 4 bases at V and 3 bases at J, leaving 12 bases unmatched. The CDR3 is CASSSPAQTGGNYEQYF. The DNA for the CDR3 is TGTGCCAGCAGTTCGCCCGCACAGACAGGGGGCAACTACGAGCAGTACTTC.